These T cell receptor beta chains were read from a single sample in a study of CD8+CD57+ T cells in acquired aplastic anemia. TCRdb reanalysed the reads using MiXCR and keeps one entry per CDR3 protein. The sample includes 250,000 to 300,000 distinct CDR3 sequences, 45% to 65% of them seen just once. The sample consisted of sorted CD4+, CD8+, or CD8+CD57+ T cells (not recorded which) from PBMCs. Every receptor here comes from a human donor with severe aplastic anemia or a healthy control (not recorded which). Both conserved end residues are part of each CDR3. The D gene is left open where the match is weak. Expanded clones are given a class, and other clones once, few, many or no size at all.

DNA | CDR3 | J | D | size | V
TGTGCCAGCAGCCCTGGGACCTACAATGAGCAGTTCTTC | CASSPGTYNEQFF | TRBJ2-1 | . | many | TRBV7-2
TGTGCCAGCAGCTTGCATCCCGGGACAGGACCCGAGCAGTACTTC | CASSLHPGTGPEQYF | TRBJ2-7 | TRBD1 | . | TRBV7-6
TGTGCCACCAGCGAGGGCCTATTAGCCAAAAACATTCAGTACTTC | CATSEGLLAKNIQYF | TRBJ2-4 | . | few | TRBV15
TGTGCCAGCAGCTTAGTAGCAAATCCGGGCACTGAAGCTTTCTTT | CASSLVANPGTEAFF | TRBJ1-1 | . | many | TRBV7-3
TGTGCCAGCTCCCTGACAGCTAAGAGCTCCTACGAGCAGTACTTC | CASSLTAKSSYEQYF | TRBJ2-7 | . | . | TRBV18
TGTGCCAGCAGCTTAGCGCAGGGCGCCCAAGGGACCCAGTACTTC | CASSLAQGAQGTQYF | TRBJ2-5 | . | . | TRBV7-3
TGTGCCATCAGTGGGGACAGGGAGTATGGCTACACCTTC | CAISGDREYGYTF | TRBJ1-2 | TRBD1 | . | TRBV10-3
TGTGCCAGCAGTTTAGAGCAGGGGAACACTGAAGCTTTCTTT | CASSLEQGNTEAFF | TRBJ1-1 | . | few | TRBV12-3/TRBV12-4
TGTGCCAGCAGCCCCGGGTGGAGGAACACCGGGGAGCTGTTTTTT | CASSPGWRNTGELFF | TRBJ2-2 | . | . | TRBV7-9
TGTGCCAGCTCCGGGACTAGCGGCCTATCTAGCACAGATACGCAGTATTTT | CASSGTSGLSSTDTQYF | TRBJ2-3 | TRBD2 | many | TRBV5-6
TGTGCCAGCAGCTTACGGCGACAGGCTAGAAGCGGTGGGGGGGAGCTGTTTTTT | CASSLRRQARSGGGELFF | TRBJ2-2 | . | many | TRBV11-2
TGCAGTGCTAGAGATCAGACAGGGGCATTTAACACTGAAGCTTTCTTT | CSARDQTGAFNTEAFF | TRBJ1-1 | TRBD1 | . | TRBV20-1
TGTGCCAGTAGTATTCTGGCGGGAGGGCCCTACGAGCAGTACTTC | CASSILAGGPYEQYF | TRBJ2-7 | TRBD2 | few | TRBV19
TGTGCCAGCAGTGAAGCGAGCGGGTCCTACAATGAGCAGTTCTTC | CASSEASGSYNEQFF | TRBJ2-1 | . | . | TRBV10-1
TGTGCCAGCGCCCCCCTAGCGGACGAGCAGTACTTC | CASAPLADEQYF | TRBJ2-7 | TRBD2 | . | TRBV5-4
TGCGCCACCCGAATTAACACCGGGGAGCTGTTTTTT | CATRINTGELFF | TRBJ2-2 | . | . | TRBV10-2
TGTGCCTGGAGTGGACCTGCTTATGAAAAACTGTTTTTT | CAWSGPAYEKLFF | TRBJ1-4 | . | few | TRBV30
TGCAGCCCTTATGACAGGGTCGGACTAGCGGGGGGAAACGAGCAGTACTTC | CSPYDRVGLAGGNEQYF | TRBJ2-7 | TRBD2 | . | TRBV29-1
TGTGCCAGCAGTTTATCGGCGACCTTTTACGAGCAGTACTTC | CASSLSATFYEQYF | TRBJ2-7 | . | . | TRBV12-3/TRBV12-4
TGCGCCAGCAGTGGCGGACAGTTTTTGAATGAGCAGTTCTTC | CASSGGQFLNEQFF | TRBJ2-1 | . | . | TRBV5-1
TGTGCCATCATGGGTCGCGGGACTAGCGGGAGAGGGGAGACCCAGTACTTC | CAIMGRGTSGRGETQYF | TRBJ2-5 | TRBD2 | . | TRBV10-3
TGTGCCAGCAGCTTAGGTCGTCGACTAGCGGGGGGCCACTCCTACGAGCAGTACTTC | CASSLGRRLAGGHSYEQYF | TRBJ2-7 | TRBD2 | . | TRBV7-2
TGTGCCAGCAGTCCAAGCTCGGCTGCAACCCGGGAGACCCAGTACTTC | CASSPSSAATRETQYF | TRBJ2-5 | . | once | TRBV12-3/TRBV12-4
TGCGCCAGCAGCTTGCGGGGGCACTACGAGCAGTACTTC | CASSLRGHYEQYF | TRBJ2-7 | . | . | TRBV5-1
TGCGCCAGCAGCTATAGATCTCTTAACAATGAGCAGTTCTTC | CASSYRSLNNEQFF | TRBJ2-1 | . | many | TRBV4-3
TGTGCCAGCAGCTACAGCGGACAGGGGGCATTTTCGTACGAGCAGTACTTC | CASSYSGQGAFSYEQYF | TRBJ2-7 | TRBD1 | . | TRBV7-3
TGCAGCGTTGGGGGACAGGGAACCTCTTATAGCAATCAGCCCCAGCATTTT | CSVGGQGTSYSNQPQHF | TRBJ1-5 | TRBD1 | . | TRBV29-1
TGTGCCAGCGGTAGTAGCGGGGCCACAGATACGCAGTATTTT | CASGSSGATDTQYF | TRBJ2-3 | TRBD2 | few | TRBV3-1
TGTGCCAGCAGTTTCCGGGGCGGGAATAGTCAGCCCCAGCATTTT | CASSFRGGNSQPQHF | TRBJ1-5 | . | . | TRBV27
TGTGCCAGCAGCTTGGTACAGGGGATGGGCCGATGGTCACCCCTCCACTTT | CASSLVQGMGRWSPLHF | TRBJ1-6 | TRBD1 | many | TRBV5-6
TGTGCCAGCCGGGGACTAGCGGGAGGGAACGAGCAGTACTTC | CASRGLAGGNEQYF | TRBJ2-7 | TRBD2 | few | TRBV2
TGTGCCAGTAGTATATTACGGGGGGGGATCTATGGCTACACCTTC | CASSILRGGIYGYTF | TRBJ1-2 | . | . | TRBV19
TGCAGTGCTCGGGACAGGGTCTACTATGGCTACACCTTC | CSARDRVYYGYTF | TRBJ1-2 | TRBD1 | . | TRBV20-1